Detailed here is one TCR beta chain. This entry belongs to a study of control samples from healthy donors and cancer patients. Produced via immunoSEQ multiplex PCR; TCRdb's table is partial and in-frame only. In the table there are around 130,000 clones, roughly 90% of which are singletons. CDR1 LNHDA and CDR2 SQIVND come from the germline V gene (reference sequence). The junction had 13 bases not matched to a gene; V was cut back by 5 bases and J by 7 bases. The CDR3 runs to 15 residues. The chain links TRBV19 to TRBJ1-2, with 7 nucleotides matching TRBD1. What was sequenced was blood. The receptor was derived from a man in his fifties in good health. CDR3 sequence: CASSVAPGGIGGYTF. The DNA for the CDR3 is TGTGCCAGTAGTGTCGCCCCAGGGGGGATCGGTGGCTACACCTTC.